Shown below are 13 T cell receptor beta chains from a single sample sequenced in a study of beta chain features in type 1 diabetes. Expressed TCRB transcripts were sequenced, since all the RNA that had been isolated was reverse transcribed. Repertoires were generated with immunoSEQ multiplex PCR, while TCRdb's copy carries only in-frame clones and drops some. Among some 370,000 clones listed, 8.5% to 10% were seen once. General study results and limits: Across all four CD4+ subsets, people with type 1 diabetes showed modestly shorter TCRB CDR3s.

Their antigens are not known. The material sequenced was central memory CD4+ T cells from blood. The receptor source for this set is a man aged 30 to 45 with type 1 diabetes.

The chain links TRBV4-3 to TRBJ1-2; D gene uncertain. Trimming pared 3 bases from V and 6 bases from J, leaving 17 bases between. Germline V lookup: CDR1 LGHNA, CDR2 YSLEER. The CDR3 totals 15 residues. CDR3 amino acids: CASSQLPPGNDGYTF. The CDR3 coding sequence is TGCGCCAGCAGCCAGTTACCCCCGGGGAACGATGGCTACACCTTC.

The chain links TRBV7-3 to TRBJ2-2; TRBD1 is a possible D gene (6 bases). The CDR3 is 13 amino acids. Germline CDR1 reads SGHTA; CDR2 reads FQGTGA. V shed 4 bases and J shed 8 bases, with 11 bases lying between them. The chain's CDR3 is CASSSQQGGELFF. The CDR3 nucleotides read TGTGCCAGCAGCTCTCAACAGGGTGGGGAGCTGTTTTTT.

The chain links TRBV5-1 to TRBJ2-5; D is ambiguous. Germline V gene sequence: CDR1 SGHRS, CDR2 YFSETQ. Trimming removed 5 bases from V and 1 base from J, with 15 bases in between. The CDR3 has 15 residues. The CDR3 nucleotides are TGCGCCAGCAGGTCTGGTGTGAGGAGCCAAGAGACCCAGTACTTC. It codes for CASRSGVRSQETQYF. The full variable domain, in which reference TRBV5-1 and TRBJ2-5 provide the parts outside the CDR3, is KAGVTQTPRYLIKTRGQQVTLSCSPISGHRSVSWYQQTPGQGLQFLFEYFSETQRNKGNFPGRFSGRQFSNSRSEMNVSTLELGDSALYLCASRSGVRSQETQYFGPGTRLLVL.

This clone showed up just a few times. J is TRBJ2-5 and V is TRBV5-4; the D is unclear. The CDR3 spans 11 residues. The ends were cut back, 4 bases at V and 10 bases at J, with 11 bases in the middle. Germline assignment: CDR1 SGHNT and CDR2 YYREEE (reference sequence). The CDR3 loop reads CASSPLRDQYF. CDR3 in DNA: TGTGCCAGCAGCCCGCTTAGGGACCAGTACTTC. Full variable domain (remainder filled in from reference TRBV5-4 and TRBJ2-5): ETGVTQSPTHLIKTRGQQVTLRCSSQSGHNTVSWYQQALGQGPQFIFQYYREEENGRGNFPPRFSGLQFPNYSSELNVNALELDDSALYLCASSPLRDQYFGPGTRLLVL.

The V gene is TRBV5-1, the J gene TRBJ2-2, with D possibly being TRBD2 (6 bases). Trimming left V 4 bases short and J 7 bases short, with 17 bases between. Germline CDR1 reads SGHRS; CDR2 reads YFSETQ. This CDR3 is 15 amino acids long. CDR3 residues: CASSQQGTEGGELFF. The CDR3, as DNA: TGCGCCAGCAGCCAACAAGGGACGGAGGGCGGGGAGCTGTTTTTT. Based on the CDR3 plus reference TRBV5-1 and TRBJ2-2, the full variable domain is KAGVTQTPRYLIKTRGQQVTLSCSPISGHRSVSWYQQTPGQGLQFLFEYFSETQRNKGNFPGRFSGRQFSNSRSEMNVSTLELGDSALYLCASSQQGTEGGELFFGEGSRLTVL.

The rearrangement uses TRBV7-9 and TRBJ1-1; D remains ambiguous. The CDR3 totals 12 residues. Germline CDR1 SEHNR, CDR2 FQNEAQ (reference sequence). The ends were cut back, 5 bases at V and 1 base at J, with 5 bases in the middle. The DNA for the CDR3 is TGTGCCAGCAGCCCGAGGAACACTGAAGCTTTCTTT. Protein sequence: CASSPRNTEAFF.

The chain uses TRBV9 and TRBJ2-7; perhaps TRBD2 as D (6 bases). Germline CDR1 is SGDLS and CDR2 is YYNGEE. There are 14 residues in the CDR3. With 2 bases removed from V and 2 bases from J, the gap between germline ends came to 11 bases. CDR3 loop: CASSVGSLAYEQYF. For the CDR3, the DNA is TGTGCCAGCAGCGTCGGGAGTTTGGCCTACGAGCAGTACTTC.

J is TRBJ1-3 and V is TRBV28; D unresolved. Germline assignment: CDR1 MDHEN and CDR2 SYDVKM. This CDR3 comprises 13 residues. Trimming stripped 11 bases from V and 2 bases from J, with 13 bases between. The CDR3 DNA sequence: TGTGCCGCAGAGGGTTCGGCTGGAAACACCATATATTTT. This encodes CAAEGSAGNTIYF.

This clone was seen a few times. The rearrangement uses TRBV5-1 and TRBJ2-2, with 7 positions matching TRBD2. Germline CDR1 is SGHRS and CDR2 is YFSETQ. CDR3 length: 19 amino acids. J lost 3 bases, V lost 3 bases, and 17 bases had no gene match. The CDR3 region is CASSSSEGGRGEDTGELFF. Here the CDR3 DNA reads TGCGCCAGCAGCTCCTCGGAAGGCGGGAGAGGGGAAGACACCGGGGAGCTGTTTTTT.

The gene calls are TRBV19 and TRBJ2-5; no reliable D call. This CDR3 is 13 amino acids long. V lost 1 base, J lost 3 bases, and 6 bases lay in between. Germline assignment: CDR1 LNHDA and CDR2 SQIVND (reference sequence). CDR3 region: CASSIGEKETQYF. The CDR3 DNA reads TGTGCCAGTAGTATAGGGGAAAAAGAGACCCAGTACTTC.

V usage is TRBV30 and J usage is TRBJ2-5; D unclear. CDR3 length: 10 amino acids. With 4 bases removed from V and 5 bases from J, the gap between germline ends came to 5 bases. CDR1 and CDR2 (germline): GTSNPN, SVGIG (reference sequence). The CDR3 DNA reads TGTGCCTGGAACGGGGAGACCCAGTACTTC. It is translated as CAWNGETQYF.

V is TRBV5-4 and J is TRBJ2-3, with D tentatively TRBD2 (5 bases). The CDR3 has 16 amino acids. Trimming pared 0 bases from V and 9 bases from J, leaving 20 bases between. In germline, CDR1 is SGHNT, CDR2 YYREEE (reference sequence). CDR3 nucleotide sequence: TGTGCCAGCAGCTTGGTTTCAGGAGGAGTCGGAGAAACGCAGTATTTT. Amino acids: CASSLVSGGVGETQYF.

The chain links TRBV4-3 to TRBJ1-2; D is ambiguous. V was cut by 0 bases and J by 8 bases, with 7 bases left in between. Germline V lookup: CDR1 LGHNA, CDR2 YSLEER. CDR3 size: 12 residues. DNA of the CDR3: TGCGCCAGCAGCCAAGATCAACGAGGCTACACCTTC. Translation gives CASSQDQRGYTF.